One sample yielded the 5 T cell receptor beta chains listed below, sequenced in a study of cytotoxic CD8 clonotypes in ibrutinib-treated CLL. The repertoire was sequenced with immunoSEQ multiplex PCR; TCRdb's copy has only in-frame clones and lacks some. In the table there are around 310,000 clones, around four fifths of which are singletons. The sample consisted of PBMCs, taken before ibrutinib treatment. The receptors were gathered from a human donor with chronic lymphocytic leukemia.

The rearrangement uses TRBV9 and TRBJ2-4; TRBD1 is a possible D gene (5 bases). CDR3 length: 13 residues. Germline V gene sequence: CDR1 SGDLS, CDR2 YYNGEE. V was trimmed by 4 bases and J by 9 bases, leaving 14 bases between them. CDR3 nucleotide sequence: TGTGCCAGCAGCATAGGACAATTCGGCATTCAGTACTTC. Amino acids: CASSIGQFGIQYF.

CDR3 sequence (DNA): TGTGCCAGCAGCTCCCCATGGACCGGGGAGCTGTTTTTT. Encoded protein: CASSSPWTGELFF. The V and J genes are TRBV5-6 and TRBJ2-2, with D hard to call. Germline CDR1 reads SGHDT; CDR2 reads YYEEEE. This CDR3 has 13 amino acids. V was pared by 3 bases and J by 5 bases, with 8 bases between.

The rearrangement joins TRBV7-8 to TRBJ2-4; D possibly corresponds to TRBD1 (6 bases). Trimming removed 4 bases from V and 3 bases from J, with 10 bases in between. This CDR3 has 14 amino acids. Per germline, CDR1 SGHVS and CDR2 FQNEAQ. CDR3 in amino acids: CASSSGRGKNIQYF. Written as DNA, the CDR3 is TGTGCCAGCAGCTCCGGCAGGGGCAAAAACATTCAGTACTTC.

The chain joins TRBV7-2 to TRBJ2-3; the match to TRBD2 covers 8 bases. Germline V gene sequence: CDR1 SGHTA, CDR2 FQGNSA. The CDR3 sequence is 14 residues long. Unmatched junction bases numbered 6, after V lost 1 base and J lost 9 bases. As DNA, the CDR3 is TGTGCCAGCAGCTTAGAGGTAGCGGGGACCACGCAGTATTTT. As protein: CASSLEVAGTTQYF.

The gene calls are TRBV1 and TRBJ1-5; the table calls TRBD1, which could not be checked here. TRBV1 has pseudogene status. The CDR3 runs to 14 residues. Here the CDR3 reads CTSSQTGFGQPQHF. The CDR3 nucleotides are TGCACCAGCAGCCAAACAGGGTTTGGTCAGCCCCAGCATTTT.